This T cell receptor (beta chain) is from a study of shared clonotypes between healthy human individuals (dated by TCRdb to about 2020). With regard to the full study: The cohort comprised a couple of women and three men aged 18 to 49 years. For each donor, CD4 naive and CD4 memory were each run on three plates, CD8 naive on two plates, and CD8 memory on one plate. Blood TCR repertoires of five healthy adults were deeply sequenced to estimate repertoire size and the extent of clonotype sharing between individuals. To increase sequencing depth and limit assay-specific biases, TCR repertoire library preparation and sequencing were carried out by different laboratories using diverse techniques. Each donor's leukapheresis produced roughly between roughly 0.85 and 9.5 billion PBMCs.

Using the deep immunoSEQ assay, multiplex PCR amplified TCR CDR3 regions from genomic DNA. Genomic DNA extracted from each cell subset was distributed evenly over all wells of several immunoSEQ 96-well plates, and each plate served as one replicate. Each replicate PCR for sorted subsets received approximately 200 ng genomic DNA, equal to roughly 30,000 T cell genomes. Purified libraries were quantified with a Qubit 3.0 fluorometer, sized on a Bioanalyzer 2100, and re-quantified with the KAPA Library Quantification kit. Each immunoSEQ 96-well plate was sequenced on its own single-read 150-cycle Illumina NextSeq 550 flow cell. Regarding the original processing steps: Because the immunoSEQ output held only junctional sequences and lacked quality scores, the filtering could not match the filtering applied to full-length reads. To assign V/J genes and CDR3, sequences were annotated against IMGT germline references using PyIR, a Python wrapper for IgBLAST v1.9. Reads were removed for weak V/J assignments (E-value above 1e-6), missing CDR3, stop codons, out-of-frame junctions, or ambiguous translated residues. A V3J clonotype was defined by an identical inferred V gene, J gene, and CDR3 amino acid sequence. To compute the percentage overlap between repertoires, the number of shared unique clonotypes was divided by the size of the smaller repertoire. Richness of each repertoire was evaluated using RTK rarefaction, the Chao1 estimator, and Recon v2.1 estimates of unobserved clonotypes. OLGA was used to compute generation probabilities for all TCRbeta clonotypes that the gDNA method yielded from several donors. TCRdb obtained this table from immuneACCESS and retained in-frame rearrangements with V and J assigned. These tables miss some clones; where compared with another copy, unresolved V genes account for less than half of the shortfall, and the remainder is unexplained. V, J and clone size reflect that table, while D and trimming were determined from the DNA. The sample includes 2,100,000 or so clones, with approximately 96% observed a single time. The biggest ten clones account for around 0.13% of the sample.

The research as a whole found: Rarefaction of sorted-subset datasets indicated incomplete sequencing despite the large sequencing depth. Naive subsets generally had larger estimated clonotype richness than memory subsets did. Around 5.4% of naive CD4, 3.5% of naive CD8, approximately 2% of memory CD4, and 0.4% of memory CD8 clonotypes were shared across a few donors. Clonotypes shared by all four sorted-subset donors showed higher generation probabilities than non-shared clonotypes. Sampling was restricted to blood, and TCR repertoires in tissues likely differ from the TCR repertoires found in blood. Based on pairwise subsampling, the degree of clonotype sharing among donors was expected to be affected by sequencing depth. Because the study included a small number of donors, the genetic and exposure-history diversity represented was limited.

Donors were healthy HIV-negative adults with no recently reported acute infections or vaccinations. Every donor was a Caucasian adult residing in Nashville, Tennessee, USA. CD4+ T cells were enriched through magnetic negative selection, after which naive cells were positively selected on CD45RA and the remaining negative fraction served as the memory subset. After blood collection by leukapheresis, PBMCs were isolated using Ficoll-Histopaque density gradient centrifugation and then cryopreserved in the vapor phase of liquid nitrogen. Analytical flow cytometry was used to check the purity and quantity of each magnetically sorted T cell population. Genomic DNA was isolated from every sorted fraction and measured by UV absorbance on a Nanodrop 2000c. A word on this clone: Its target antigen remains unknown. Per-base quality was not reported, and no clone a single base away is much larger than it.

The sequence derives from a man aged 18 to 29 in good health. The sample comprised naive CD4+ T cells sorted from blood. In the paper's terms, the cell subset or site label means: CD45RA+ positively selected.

The CDR3 is CASTLAGGADEQFF. The DNA sequence follows: TGTGCCAGCACCCTAGCGGGAGGAGCCGATGAGCAGTTCTTC. The chain is encoded by TRBV6-5 joined to TRBJ2-1; TRBD2 lines up with 11 middle nucleotides. Trimming leaves V shorter by 7 bases and J shorter by 8 bases, with the junction holding 7 bases beyond the gene matches. CDR1 and CDR2, per the germline V gene, are MNHEY and SVGAGI. Its CDR3 holds 14 amino acids, cysteine through phenylalanine. Only CDR3 DNA is held: 42 bases, read in frame from base 1.